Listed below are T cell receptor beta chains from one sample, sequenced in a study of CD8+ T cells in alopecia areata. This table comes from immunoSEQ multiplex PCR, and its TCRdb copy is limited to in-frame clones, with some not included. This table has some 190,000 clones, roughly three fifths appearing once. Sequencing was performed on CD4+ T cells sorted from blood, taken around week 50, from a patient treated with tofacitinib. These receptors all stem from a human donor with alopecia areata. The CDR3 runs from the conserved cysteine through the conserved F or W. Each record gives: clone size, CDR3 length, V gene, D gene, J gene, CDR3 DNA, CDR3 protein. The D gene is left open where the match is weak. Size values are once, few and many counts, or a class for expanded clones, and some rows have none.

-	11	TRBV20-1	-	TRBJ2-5	TGCAGTGCTAGACCTGAGGAGACCCAGTACTTC	CSARPEETQYF
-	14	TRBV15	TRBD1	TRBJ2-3	TGTGCCACCAGCAGACGCACAGGGGGCGATACGCAGTATTTT	CATSRRTGGDTQYF
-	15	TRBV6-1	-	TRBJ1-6	TGTGCCAGCAGTGACCGGGGGAGGATGGGTTCACCCCTCCACTTT	CASSDRGRMGSPLHF
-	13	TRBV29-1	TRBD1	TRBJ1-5	TGCAGCGTCCGACAGGGAGCAAATCAGCCCCAGCATTTT	CSVRQGANQPQHF
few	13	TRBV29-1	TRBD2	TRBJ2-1	TGCAGCGTTGGCGGACTAGCGGGGGCTCAGCAGTTCTTC	CSVGGLAGAQQFF
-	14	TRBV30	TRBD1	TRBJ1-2	TGTGCCTGGAGTGAGGGGACAGGGGAGCGTGGCTACACCTTC	CAWSEGTGERGYTF
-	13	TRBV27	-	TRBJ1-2	TGTGCCAGCAGATCTACGGCAGCCTATGGCTACACCTTC	CASRSTAAYGYTF
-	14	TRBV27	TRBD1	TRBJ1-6	TGTGCCAGCAGCAGCGGGACAGGAAATTCACCCCTCCACTTT	CASSSGTGNSPLHF
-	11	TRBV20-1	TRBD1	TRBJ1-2	TGCAGTGCCAACCCAGGGGGCTTATACACCTTC	CSANPGGLYTF
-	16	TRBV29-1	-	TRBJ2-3	TGCAGCGTTCCTCAGGCGGCTCCGGCGGGGACCGGTACGCAGTATTTT	CSVPQAAPAGTGTQYF
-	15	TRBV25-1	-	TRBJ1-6	TGTGCCAGCAGTGAAGTCACAGGGAGCGGTTCACCCCTCCACTTT	CASSEVTGSGSPLHF
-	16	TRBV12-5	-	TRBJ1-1	TGTGCTAGTGGTCCTCGCGTCCTTACAGCGAACACTGAAGCTTTCTTT	CASGPRVLTANTEAFF
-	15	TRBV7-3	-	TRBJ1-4	TGTGCCAGCAGCTTAACAGGGGCAACTAATGAAAAACTGTTTTTT	CASSLTGATNEKLFF
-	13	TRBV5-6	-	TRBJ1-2	TGTGCCAGCAGTTTAAGATTCAACTATGGCTACACCTTC	CASSLRFNYGYTF
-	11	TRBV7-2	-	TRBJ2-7	TGTGCCAGCAGCTCTGCCTACGAGCAGTACTTC	CASSSAYEQYF
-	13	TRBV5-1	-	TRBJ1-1	TGCGCCAGCAGCGTGACCGGCCACACTGAAGCTTTCTTT	CASSVTGHTEAFF
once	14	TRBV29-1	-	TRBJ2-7	TGCAGCGTTCTGCTTGGCACCAAGGGGTACGAGCAGTACTTC	CSVLLGTKGYEQYF